This T cell receptor beta chain appears in the sequencing data of a study of vaccination and CD4 T cells after COVID-19 (dated by TCRdb to 2022 to 2024). About the full investigation: SARS-CoV-2 positivity had been established in the convalescent patients by nasal swab PCR, and mild disease was recorded in several of these patients and severe disease in one. Overlapping spike peptide pools from SARS-CoV-2 and from the common cold coronaviruses HCoV-NL63, HCoV-OC43 and HCoV-229E were used as culture stimuli. Participants received two doses of either the Pfizer-BioNTech BNT162b2 vaccine (n=8) or the Moderna mRNA-1273 vaccine (n=2). The time from the second vaccine dose to post-vaccine blood sampling had a median of 72 days and ranged from 14 to 241 days. As controls, cultures received a CEFX viral epitope pool (the positive control), an HIV-1 Nef peptide pool (the negative control), or no peptide at all. Six males and four females were included in the convalescent cohort, with two Hispanic individuals, seven Caucasians, two Asians and one multiracial person represented. Post-COVID blood samples from convalescent patients were collected a median of approximately 93 days after diagnosis, with a range of 35 to 161 days. The spike-specific CD4+ TCR repertoire was compared before and after mRNA vaccination in 10 COVID-19 convalescent patients and a few infection-naive healthy vaccine recipients. The research as a whole found: Among convalescent patients, a median approximately 88% of the SARS-CoV-2-reactive clones seen after vaccination appeared only after vaccination, which suggests priming specific to the vaccine. Nearly all vaccine-specific clones in convalescent patients (304 of 307) were mono-reactive for SARS-CoV-2 spike rather than cross-reactive with common cold coronaviruses. Although the median number of SARS-CoV-2-reactive clonotypes went up from fewer than 25 after infection to 35 to 40 after vaccination, the increase was not significant. Only a relatively small number of convalescent patients were included in the study, and early timepoints following natural infection were not analyzed.

The protocol used for the library was PCR. DNA from cultured CD4+ T cells was subjected to TCR sequencing with the Oncomine TCR Beta short-read assay at the Johns Hopkins FTIC core. The QIAamp micro DNA kit was used to extract genomic DNA from the cultured CD4+ T cells. Oncomine TCR Beta libraries from cultured CD4+ T cells were pooled with unique dual indexes and sequenced on an Illumina iSeq 100. From the authors' description of their analysis: Non-productive sequences were filtered out, and CDR3s that did not start with C, did not end with F or W, or were shorter than 7 amino acids were discarded. Antigen-specific clonotypes were identified with the MANAFEST web application by comparing peptide-stimulated wells with reference and other culture wells. For a clone to be called positive, the clone needed an FDR below 0.05, an odds ratio above 5, and a productive frequency above 0.1% in at least two of three replicate wells. A clonotype counted as cross-reactive if it showed significant expansion both in the SARS-CoV-2 spike wells and in at least one common cold coronavirus spike condition. Using R version 3.6.1, CDR3 homology was evaluated through Levenshtein distances (stringdist) along with unrooted phylogenetic trees (ape). TCRdb handled the public reads itself, with Q25 trimming in fastp and clone calling in MiXCR, and kept productive beta chains. Records with the same CDR3 protein are collapsed into one entry carrying the most frequent genes and DNA. TCRdb, not the original authors, processed these V and J calls. The sample yields fewer than 15,000 distinct CDR3 sequences; roughly two thirds were counted once. The ten largest account for about an eighth of the sample.

The CDR3 runs 14 amino acids, cysteine and phenylalanine included. The read is trimmed to its CDR3 DNA, 42 bases read in frame from base 1. The germline V gene specifies SGDLS as CDR1 and YYNGEE as CDR2. V ends up 4 bases short and J 10 bases short, with an unmatched junction base count of 10. Interpreted using the paper, the treatment or condition label stands for: roughly 10-day PBMC culture with coronavirus spike peptide pools or control peptides (ViraFEST assay). To expand antigen-specific T cells with peptide pools and then pick out the expanded clonotypes through TCR sequencing, the study relied on the ViraFEST assay. Positive SARS-CoV-2 PCR tests in the convalescent patients dated from March to December 2020, before Alpha, Beta and Delta variants emerged in the United States. Approximately 2.1 million PBMCs per well were cultured in IMDM with approximately 5.5% human AB serum and roughly 10 IU/ml IL-2, plus 10 ug/ml peptide pools. On days 3 and 7, half of the culture medium was replaced with fresh IL-2-containing medium. CD4+ T cells were isolated after 10 days of culture through negative selection using the EasySep CD4+ T cell isolation kit. Ficoll-Paque Plus gradient centrifugation was used to isolate PBMCs from whole blood, and the isolated PBMCs were then either used fresh or cryopreserved at -140C. Each culture condition was generally run in triplicate wells.

Concerning this clonotype: Its recognized antigen is unknown. Per-nucleotide qualities are absent, and no much larger clonotype sits a single base away.

This sequence originates from a human donor who had recovered from COVID-19. Recombination linked TRBV9 to TRBJ2-1, and 8 junction bases match TRBD2. Sequencing was done on a sample of CD4+ T cells from blood, cultured in vitro. The DNA sequence is TGTGCCAGCAGCTTAAAACCCCGGGGGGGCGAGCAGTTCTTC. The translation is CASSLKPRGGEQFF. Outside the CDR3, residues come from the reference TRBV9 and TRBJ2-1 proteins, so the full variable domain is: DSGVTQTPKHLITATGQRVTLRCSPRSGDLSVYWYQQSLDQGLQFLIQYYNGEERAKGNILERFSAQQFPDLHSELNLSSLELGDSALYFCASSLKPRGGEQFFGPGTRLTVL.